The 30 T cell receptor beta chains reported below all come from one sample, sequenced in a study of Graves' ophthalmopathy and Graves' hyperthyroidism. Scientists amplified the TCR beta CDR3 regions from RNA transcripts. An opening RT-PCR round employed HTBI primers and preceded a second-round multiplex PCR. A single record per CDR3 protein comes from TCRdb applying MiXCR to the multiplex PCR reads. Among 40,000 to 45,000 distinct CDR3 sequences listed, about 50% were seen once. Material: peripheral blood. The receptors stem from an adult man with Graves' ophthalmopathy.

This clonotype was picked up one time. The junction departs from germline at one end; a sequencing error may be responsible. The gene calls are TRBV7-2 and TRBJ1-1; 8 bases are shared with TRBD1. The germline gives CDR1 SGHTA, CDR2 FQGNSA. The CDR3 totals 17 residues. This chain's CDR3 is CASSPDPGGRMNTEAFF. In DNA, the CDR3 is TGCGCCAGCAGCCCAGACCCAGGGGGCAGGATGAACACTGAAGCTTTCTTT.

This clonotype was found once. The CDR3 DNA sequence: TGCAGTGCTAGCCAGGGGGGAAGCACAGATACGCAGTATTTT. Residues: CSASQGGSTDTQYF. The chain links TRBV20-1 to TRBJ2-3, with D possibly being TRBD1 (7 bases). Trimming pared 3 bases from V and 0 bases from J, leaving 10 bases between. The germline gives CDR1 DFQATT, CDR2 SNEGSKA (reference sequence). CDR3 size: 14 residues.

The rearrangement joins TRBV10-1 to TRBJ2-5, with no clear D. CDR3 length equals 12 residues. Per the germline V gene, CDR1 is WNHNN and CDR2 is SYGVQD (reference sequence). V lost 2 bases to trimming and J lost 0 bases, with 1 base between them. CDR3: CASSEDQETQYF. CDR3 nucleotide sequence: TGCGCCAGCAGTGAGGACCAAGAGACCCAGTACTTC.

This clonotype has ten or more counts. The CDR3 region is CSASRTGKNTEAFF. The CDR3 coding sequence is TGCAGTGCTAGCCGGACAGGGAAAAACACTGAAGCTTTCTTT. The chain uses TRBV20-1 and TRBJ1-1; 8 nucleotides match TRBD1. There are 14 residues in the CDR3. Germline CDR1 reads DFQATT; CDR2 reads SNEGSKA (reference sequence). J was trimmed by 2 bases and V by 3 bases; bases with no gene match: 5.

For this clonotype: It is unclear where the CDR3 begins or ends on the DNA, so no DNA is shown, and the CDR3 is as TCRdb lists it. This sequence joins TRBV20-1 and TRBJ2-7; the table assigns TRBD1, which was not confirmed against the DNA. The CDR3 is 15 amino acids in total, end residues counted. Per germline, CDR1 DFQATT and CDR2 SNEGSKA (reference sequence). The CDR3 here is CVLLCQQLQVYGQYF.

This clonotype occurred a few times. The V gene is TRBV5-1, the J gene TRBJ2-7; the match to TRBD1 covers 7 bases. This CDR3 is 17 amino acids long. Germline-derived CDR1 and CDR2 are SGHRS and YFSETQ. Losses at the gene ends were 2 bases for V and 3 bases for J; bases not matched to a gene: 14. CDR3 loop: CASSLSFRGTAYYEQYF. CDR3 DNA sequence: TGCGCCAGCAGCTTAAGTTTCAGGGGGACAGCATACTACGAGCAGTACTTC.

This clonotype was picked up many times. This rearrangement joins TRBV27 to TRBJ1-2, with 7 bases aligning to TRBD1. In germline, CDR1 is MNHEY, CDR2 SMNVEV (reference sequence). Trimming took 7 bases from V and 8 from J; bases not matched to a gene: 13. The CDR3 totals 14 residues. CDR3 sequence (DNA): TGTGCCAGCACCACTTCTGGGACAGCGACCGGCTACACCTTC. This encodes CASTTSGTATGYTF.

There are many counts of this clonotype. The chain links TRBV10-3 to TRBJ2-1, with TRBD1 as a possible D gene (7 bases). The CDR3 covers 12 residues. The V gene's germline CDR1 is ENHRY and CDR2 SYGVKD. Trimming stripped 11 bases from V and 12 bases from J, with 20 bases between. CDR3 nucleotides: TGTGCCTCCAAGGAGGGGGCGGGTGGGCAGTTCTTC. It yields the protein CASKEGAGGQFF.

Note on this clonotype: One junction end disagrees with the germline gene, perhaps due to a read error. The J gene is TRBJ1-2, the V gene TRBV7-9; D is ambiguous. The CDR3 totals 15 residues. The germline V gene encodes CDR1 SEHNR and CDR2 FQNEAQ (reference sequence). The CDR3 loop reads CASGLASAQSWDYTF. Here the CDR3 DNA reads TGTGCCAGCGGCTTAGCGTCAGCCCAGAGTTGGGACTACACCTTC.

This clonotype was detected many times. V is TRBV3-2 and J is TRBJ2-1; the table names TRBD2, a call not compared with the DNA. TRBV3-2 is a listed pseudogene. There are 16 residues in the CDR3. The CDR3 protein is CASSQGSSLSYNEQFF. The DNA of the CDR3 is TGTGCCAGCAGCCAAGGCTCGTCCCTTTCCTACAATGAGCAGTTCTTC.

This clonotype was seen ten or more times. The chain recombines TRBV5-1 with TRBJ2-2; the match to TRBD2 covers 8 bases. V lost 3 bases and J lost 5; bases outside the gene matches: 9. This CDR3 has 16 amino acids. Germline V lookup: CDR1 SGHRS, CDR2 YFSETQ. Here the CDR3 DNA reads TGCGCCAGCAGCTCGACGACTAGCGTGAGGACCGGGGAGCTGTTTTTT. Encoded protein: CASSSTTSVRTGELFF.

The J gene is TRBJ1-3, the V gene TRBV7-9; D gene ambiguous. In germline, CDR1 is SEHNR, CDR2 FQNEAQ (reference sequence). V shed 6 bases and J shed 5 bases, with 8 bases lying between them. The CDR3 consists of 12 residues. Written as DNA, the CDR3 is TGTGCCAGCAGGGGGAGAAGAAACACCATATATTTT. Residues: CASRGRRNTIYF.

This clonotype came up many times. The chain uses TRBV2 and TRBJ2-5, with 10 bases fitting TRBD2. The CDR3 is 15 amino acids. V lost 3 bases and J lost 4; bases outside the gene matches: 5. CDR1 SNHLY and CDR2 FYNNEI come from the germline V gene. CDR3 region: CASSESGRAPETQYF. In nucleotides, the CDR3 is TGTGCCAGCAGTGAGAGCGGGAGGGCCCCAGAGACCCAGTACTTC.

By frequency in the sample, this clonotype is medium-sized. V gene TRBV7-9 combines with J gene TRBJ2-7; D may be TRBD1 or TRBD2 (5 bases each). The CDR3 runs to 14 residues. Between the trimmed V and J ends, which lost 7 bases and 0 bases, there was a span of 13 bases. Germline CDR1 is SEHNR and CDR2 is FQNEAQ (reference sequence). CDR3 sequence reads: CASNSDGASYEQYV. The CDR3 DNA reads TGTGCCAGCAATAGTGACGGGGCCTCCTACGAGCAGTACGTC.

This clonotype was seen many times. This chain links TRBV20-1 with TRBJ1-4, with 9 bases that match TRBD1. This CDR3 has 16 residues. Losses at the gene ends were 2 bases for V and 7 bases for J; bases not matched to a gene: 11. Per germline, CDR1 DFQATT and CDR2 SNEGSKA (reference sequence). The CDR3 coding sequence is TGCAGTGCTAGACGGGACAGGGACGTACAGCTTGAAAAACTGTTTTTT. It is translated as CSARRDRDVQLEKLFF.

The chain has TRBV25-1 and TRBJ2-3, with D possibly being TRBD2 (6 bases). Germline V gene sequence: CDR1 MGHDK, CDR2 SYGVNS. Trimming stripped 5 bases from V and 2 bases from J, with 11 bases between. CDR3 length: 14 amino acids. CDR3 nucleotides: TGTGCCAGCAGTCGACTAGAGAACACAGATACGCAGTATTTT. Protein sequence: CASSRLENTDTQYF.

The chain uses TRBV18 and TRBJ1-5; D may be TRBD1 (5 bases). The CDR3 spans 15 residues. Germline lookup yields CDR1 KGHSH and CDR2 LQKENI. With 3 bases removed from V and 5 bases from J, the gap between germline ends came to 14 bases. In DNA form, the CDR3 reads TGTGCCAGCTCACCGGACGGGGACGTGGATCAGCCCCAGCATTTT. It is translated as CASSPDGDVDQPQHF. Complete variable domain (other parts from reference TRBV18 and TRBJ1-5): NAGVMQNPRHLVRRRGQEARLRCSPMKGHSHVYWYRQLPEEGLKFMVYLQKENIIDESGMPKERFSAEFPKEGPSILRIQQVVRGDSAAYFCASSPDGDVDQPQHFGDGTRLSIL.

J is TRBJ2-2 and V is TRBV5-6, with 11 bases fitting TRBD2. J gave up 1 base and V 4 bases, and 3 bases lay outside the gene matches. CDR3 size: 16 residues. CDR1 and CDR2 (germline): SGHDT, YYEEEE. CDR3 in DNA: TGTGCCAGCAGCCCCCTAGCGGGGGGGAACACCGGGGAGCTGTTTTTT. Translating gives CASSPLAGGNTGELFF.

This clonotype was observed many times. This chain joins TRBV11-3 and TRBJ2-6; 12 nucleotides line up with TRBD1. In germline, CDR1 is SGHNT, CDR2 YENEEA. The V segment lost 5 bases and the J segment 0 bases; nucleotides outside the gene matches: 5. The CDR3 runs to 18 residues. The CDR3 nucleotides are TGTGCCAGCAGCCCGGGACAGGGGGCCCTCTCTGGGGCCAACGTCCTGACTTTC. Its protein product is CASSPGQGALSGANVLTF. Full variable domain (outside the CDR3, taken from reference TRBV11-3 and TRBJ2-6): EAGVVQSPRYKIIEKKQPVAFWCNPISGHNTLYWYLQNLGQGPELLIRYENEEAVDDSQLPKDRFSAERLKGVDSTLKIQPAELGDSAVYLCASSPGQGALSGANVLTFGAGSRLTVL.

About this clonotype itself: A much larger clone lies a single base off, so this may be a read error. J is TRBJ2-5 and V is TRBV4-1; TRBD2 matches at 7 bases. Germline V gene sequence: CDR1 MGHRA, CDR2 YSYEKL. The junction had 13 bases not matched to a gene; V was cut back by 0 bases and J by 9 bases. This CDR3 region has 16 residues. CDR3 amino acids: CASSQEASGPRKPQYF. The CDR3 DNA follows: TGCGCCAGCAGCCAAGAGGCTAGCGGTCCGAGGAAGCCCCAGTACTTC.

This clonotype has at least ten counts. The rearrangement joins TRBV7-9 to TRBJ1-3; 10 bases agree with TRBD1. The ends lost 7 bases at V and 3 bases at J; junction bases unmatched: 9. The length of the CDR3 is 16 residues. The V gene's germline CDR1 is SEHNR and CDR2 FQNEAQ (reference sequence). The CDR3 loop is CASIGVTGGSGNTIYF. CDR3 nucleotides: TGTGCCAGCATTGGGGTGACAGGGGGCAGTGGAAACACCATATATTTT.

This clonotype was seen a handful of times. This chain uses TRBV18 with TRBJ1-1; D gene unclear. The V end was cut by 2 bases, the J end by 5 bases, with 6 bases between. Germline assignment: CDR1 KGHSH and CDR2 LQKENI. The CDR3 length is 12 residues. The CDR3 is CASSPRETEAFF. The DNA for the CDR3 is TGTGCCAGCTCACCAAGGGAGACTGAAGCTTTCTTT. Based on the CDR3 plus reference TRBV18 and TRBJ1-1, the full variable domain is NAGVMQNPRHLVRRRGQEARLRCSPMKGHSHVYWYRQLPEEGLKFMVYLQKENIIDESGMPKERFSAEFPKEGPSILRIQQVVRGDSAAYFCASSPRETEAFFGQGTRLTVV.

The rearrangement uses TRBV7-4 and TRBJ1-6; no definite D call. V shed 5 bases and J shed 6 bases, with 17 bases lying between them. Germline loops: CDR1 SGHVT, CDR2 SQSDAQ. The CDR3 extends over 16 amino acids. The CDR3 DNA follows: TGTGCCAGCAGCGCGGGGTCCAGCAGGCGTAATTCACCCCTCCACTTT. Translated: CASSAGSSRRNSPLHF.

This clonotype was seen ten or more times. V is TRBV20-1 and J is TRBJ1-5; 9 bases line up with TRBD1. Germline CDR1 is DFQATT and CDR2 is SNEGSKA (reference sequence). This CDR3 is 13 amino acids long. Trimming took 1 base from V and 5 from J; bases not matched to a gene: 0. The CDR3 nucleotides are TGCAGTGCTAGAGGGACAGGGGATCAGCCCCAGCATTTT. Residues: CSARGTGDQPQHF.

This clonotype was found many times. The chain is built from TRBV6-1 and TRBJ1-2; possible D gene TRBD1, 6 bases. The germline V and J ends were trimmed by 6 bases and 5 bases, with 13 bases remaining between them. This CDR3 contains 13 residues. Per the germline V gene, CDR1 is MNHNS and CDR2 is SASEGT. CDR3 DNA sequence: TGTGCCAGCAGGAGGACAGCCGGTTATGGCTACACCTTC. Translation gives CASRRTAGYGYTF.

The gene calls are TRBV20-1 and TRBJ2-5, with TRBD1 identical over 9 bases. CDR1 DFQATT and CDR2 SNEGSKA come from the germline V gene (reference sequence). J gave up 9 bases and V 0 bases, and 17 bases lay outside the gene matches. The length of the CDR3 is 17 residues. The CDR3 loop reads CSARDPTGGYGNQPQYF. The CDR3 nucleotides read TGCAGTGCTAGAGATCCAACAGGGGGCTATGGCAATCAGCCCCAGTACTTC.

This CDR3 is CASSRGTAMNTEAFF. CDR3 DNA: TGTGCCAGCAGTCGGGGGACAGCGATGAACACTGAAGCTTTCTTT. The chain joins TRBV6-5 to TRBJ1-1; 7 bases are a match to TRBD1. CDR1 is MNHEY and CDR2 is SVGAGI in the germline V gene. CDR3 size: 15 residues. V was pared by 5 bases and J by 0 bases, with 6 bases of the junction left unmatched.

The V call is TRBV7-9, the J call TRBJ2-1; tentatively, D is TRBD1 (5 bases). CDR1 is SEHNR, CDR2 FQNEAQ, per germline (reference sequence). V lost 1 base to trimming and J lost 7 bases, with 11 bases between them. CDR3 length: 14 amino acids. CDR3 DNA: TGTGCCAGCAGCTTAGGGGGCTCAACTAATGAGCAGTTCTTC. It translates to CASSLGGSTNEQFF. Combining the CDR3 with reference TRBV7-9 and TRBJ2-1 gives the whole variable domain DTGVSQNPRHKITKRGQNVTFRCDPISEHNRLYWYRQTLGQGPEFLTYFQNEAQLEKSRLLSDRFSAERPKGSFSTLEIQRTEQGDSAMYLCASSLGGSTNEQFFGPGTRLTVL.

This clonotype turned up a few times. The chain uses TRBV29-1 and TRBJ1-1; a possible D gene is TRBD1 (5 bases). Germline CDR1 SQVTM, CDR2 ANQGSEA. The CDR3 is made up of 12 amino acids. V lost 4 bases, J lost 0 bases, and 6 bases lay in between. CDR3 nucleotide sequence: TGCAGCGTTGTCAGGGTGAACACTGAAGCTTTCTTT. Encoded protein: CSVVRVNTEAFF.

This clonotype appeared many times. The gene calls are TRBV20-1 and TRBJ2-7; 11 bases are shared with TRBD2. Germline values: CDR1 DFQATT, CDR2 SNEGSKA (reference sequence). This CDR3 is built from 15 residues. Trimming at V came to 3 bases and at J to 5 bases, leaving 9 bases not matched to a gene. CDR3 coding DNA: TGCAGTGCTAGGATAGCGGGAGGGTCCTGGGACGAGCAGTACTTC. The encoded protein is CSARIAGGSWDEQYF.